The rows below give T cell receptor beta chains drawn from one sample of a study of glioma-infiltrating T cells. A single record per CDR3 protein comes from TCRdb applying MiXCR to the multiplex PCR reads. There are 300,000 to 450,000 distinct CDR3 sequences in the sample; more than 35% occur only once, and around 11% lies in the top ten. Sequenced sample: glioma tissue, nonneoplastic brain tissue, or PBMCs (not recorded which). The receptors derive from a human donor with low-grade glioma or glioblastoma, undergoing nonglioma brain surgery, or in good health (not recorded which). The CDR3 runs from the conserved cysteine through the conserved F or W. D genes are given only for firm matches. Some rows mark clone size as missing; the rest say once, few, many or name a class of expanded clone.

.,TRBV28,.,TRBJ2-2,CAVYGGLGTGELFF,TGTGCCGTGTATGGGGGGCTTGGCACCGGGGAGCTGTTTTTT
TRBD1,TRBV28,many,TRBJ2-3,CASSDGTGRTDTQYF,TGTGCCAGCAGTGATGGGACAGGGCGCACAGATACGCAGTATTTT
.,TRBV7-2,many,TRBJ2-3,CASSLFVDTQYF,TGTGCCAGCAGCTTATTCGTGGATACGCAGTATTTT
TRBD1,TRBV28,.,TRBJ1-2,CASGQRGTANYGYTF,TGTGCCAGTGGTCAACGTGGGACAGCCAACTATGGCTACACCTTC
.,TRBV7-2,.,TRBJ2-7,CANSLEASRTYEQYF,TGTGCCAACAGCTTAGAGGCTAGCAGAACCTACGAGCAGTACTTC
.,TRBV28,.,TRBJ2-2,CASVTRAGELFF,TGTGCCAGCGTTACGCGAGCCGGGGAGCTGTTTTTT
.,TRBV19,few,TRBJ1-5,CASARRGGQPQHF,TGTGCCAGCGCCCGAAGGGGCGGCCAGCCCCAGCATTTT
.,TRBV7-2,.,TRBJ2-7,CASSFYICSARDVGAPVSEQYF,.
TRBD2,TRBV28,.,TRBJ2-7,CASSFTSGRVSEQYF,TGTGCCAGCAGCTTCACTAGCGGGAGGGTGAGCGAGCAGTACTTC
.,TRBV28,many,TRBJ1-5,CASSHRPGGNQPQHF,TGTGCCAGCAGCCACCGGCCAGGGGGCAATCAGCCCCAGCATTTT
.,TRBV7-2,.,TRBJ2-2,CASSLAGPPGEPFF,TGTGCCAGCAGCTTAGCGGGTCCCCCCGGGGAGCCGTTTTTT
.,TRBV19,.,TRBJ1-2,CASSSQPSNYGYTF,TGTGCCAGTAGTTCACAGCCATCTAACTATGGCTACACCTTC
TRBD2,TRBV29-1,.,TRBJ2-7,CSVELIQREIYGQYF,TGCAGCGTTGAATTAATCCAGCGGGAGATCTACGGGCAGTACTTC
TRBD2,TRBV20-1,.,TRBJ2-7,CSAGGGTSADYEQYF,TGCAGTGCGGGGGGAGGGACTAGCGCAGACTACGAGCAGTACTTC
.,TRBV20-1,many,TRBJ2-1,CSAASVTSYNEQFF,TGCAGTGCTGCTAGCGTGACCTCCTACAATGAGCAGTTCTTC
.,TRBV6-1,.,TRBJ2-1,CASSFRQGGSNEQFF,TGTGCCAGCAGTTTCCGGCAGGGGGGAAGCAATGAGCAGTTCTTC
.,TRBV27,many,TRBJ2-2,CATSRNGDTGELFF,TGTGCCACCTCCAGGAACGGGGACACCGGGGAGCTGTTTTTT
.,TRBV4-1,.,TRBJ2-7,CASGKGGSGEQYF,TGCGCCAGCGGAAAAGGCGGGTCCGGCGAGCAGTACTTC
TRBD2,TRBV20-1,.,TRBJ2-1,CSATTSGIHNEQFF,TGCAGTGCAACGACTAGCGGGATACACAATGAGCAGTTCTTC
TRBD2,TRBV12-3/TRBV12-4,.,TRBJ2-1,CASSGLAGARSYNEQFF,TGTGCCAGCAGTGGACTAGCGGGAGCTCGCTCCTACAATGAGCAGTTCTTC
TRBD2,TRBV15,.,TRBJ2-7,CATSGAGGEQYF,TGTGCCACCAGCGGAGCGGGGGGCGAGCAGTACTTC
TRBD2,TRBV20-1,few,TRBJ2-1,CSAPRSRLAGDDLVYNEQFF,TGCAGTGCCCCTAGGTCCCGACTAGCGGGAGATGATTTAGTCTACAATGAGCAGTTCTTC
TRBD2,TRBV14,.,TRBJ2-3,CASSQEGTSGSRGADTQYF,TGTGCCAGCAGCCAAGAGGGGACTAGCGGGAGCCGTGGGGCAGATACGCAGTATTTT
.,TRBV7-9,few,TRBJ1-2,CASSYAGHGYTF,TGTGCCAGCAGCTACGCAGGGCATGGCTACACCTTC
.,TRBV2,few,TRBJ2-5,CATITEQETQYF,TGTGCCACCATTACAGAACAAGAGACCCAGTACTTC
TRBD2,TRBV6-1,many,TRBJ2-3,CASSALAGNTDTQYF,TGTGCCAGCAGCGCCTTAGCGGGAAACACAGATACGCAGTATTTT
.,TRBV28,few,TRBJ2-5,CASRPPRGLGETQYF,TGTGCCAGCAGACCACCGCGGGGGCTGGGGGAGACCCAGTACTTC
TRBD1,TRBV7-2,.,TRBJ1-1,CASSFDRDTEAFF,TGTGCCAGCAGCTTTGACAGGGACACTGAAGCTTTCTTT
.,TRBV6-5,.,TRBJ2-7,CASSYEEGSYEQYF,TGTGCCAGCAGTTACGAGGAAGGCTCCTACGAGCAGTACTTC
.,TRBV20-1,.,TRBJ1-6,CSALRTASSYNSPLHF,TGCAGTGCTCTGAGGACAGCCAGCTCCTATAATTCACCCCTCCACTTT
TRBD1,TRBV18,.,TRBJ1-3,CASSQPGTGSGNTIYF,TGTGCCAGCTCACAGCCCGGGACAGGGTCAGGAAACACCATATATTTT
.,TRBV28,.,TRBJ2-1,CASSSQGMNEQFF,TGTGCCAGCAGTAGCCAAGGAATGAATGAGCAGTTCTTC
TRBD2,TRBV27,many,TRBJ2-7,CASSPSGGAYEQYF,TGTGCCAGCAGTCCTTCGGGGGGGGCGTACGAGCAGTACTTC
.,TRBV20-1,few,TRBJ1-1,CSARDLFGNTEAFF,TGCAGTGCTAGAGATCTCTTTGGGAACACTGAAGCTTTCTTT
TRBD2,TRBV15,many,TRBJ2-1,CATSRARTSGYNEQFF,TGTGCCACCAGCAGAGCTCGGACTAGCGGGTACAATGAGCAGTTCTTC
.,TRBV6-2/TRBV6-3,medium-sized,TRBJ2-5,CASSYRTEETQYF,TGTGCCAGCAGTTACCGGACAGAAGAGACCCAGTACTTC
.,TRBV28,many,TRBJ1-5,CASSFQLRPHLAQHF,TGTGCCAGCAGTTTCCAACTCCGTCCCCATCTGGCCCAGCATTTT
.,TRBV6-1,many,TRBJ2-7,CASSTGPSYEQYF,TGTGCCAGCAGTACCGGACCCTCCTACGAGCAGTACTTC
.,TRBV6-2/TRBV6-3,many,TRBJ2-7,CASSYTFYEQYF,TGTGCCAGCAGTTACACATTCTACGAGCAGTACTTC
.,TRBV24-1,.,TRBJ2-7,CATSDPRQGRGNEQYF,TGTGCCACCAGTGATCCAAGGCAGGGGAGAGGCAACGAGCAGTACTTC
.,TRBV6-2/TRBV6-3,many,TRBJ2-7,CASSYSGEQYF,TGTGCCAGCAGTTACTCAGGAGAGCAGTACTTC
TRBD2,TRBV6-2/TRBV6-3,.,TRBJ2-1,CASSPHGTSGGTSSYNEQFF,TGTGCCAGCAGTCCACACGGGACTAGCGGGGGGACCAGCTCCTACAATGAGCAGTTCTTC
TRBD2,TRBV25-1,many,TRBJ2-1,CASRGLAVADEQFF,TGTGCCAGCAGGGGACTAGCCGTTGCGGATGAGCAGTTCTTC
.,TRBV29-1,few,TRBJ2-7,CSTQGSSYEQYF,TGCAGCACTCAGGGGAGCTCCTACGAGCAGTACTTC
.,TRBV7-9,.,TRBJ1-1,CASSFYLGPGAEAFF,TGTGCCAGCAGCTTTTATCTCGGCCCTGGGGCTGAAGCTTTCTTT
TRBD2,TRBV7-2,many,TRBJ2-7,CASSLVGGRATYEQYF,TGTGCCAGCAGCTTAGTAGGCGGGAGGGCAACCTACGAGCAGTACTTC
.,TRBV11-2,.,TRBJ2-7,CASSLRGGAYEQYF,TGTGCCAGCAGCTTAAGGGGAGGTGCCTACGAGCAGTACTTC
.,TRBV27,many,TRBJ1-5,CASSAFTGYSNQPQHF,TGTGCCAGCAGTGCGTTTACAGGATATAGCAATCAGCCCCAGCATTTT
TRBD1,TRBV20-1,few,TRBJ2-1,CSAYMTGGIDNEQFF,TGCAGTGCTTACATGACAGGGGGCATAGACAATGAGCAGTTCTTC
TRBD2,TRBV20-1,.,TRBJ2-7,CSARDRRLAGVEQYF,TGCAGTGCTAGAGATAGGCGACTAGCGGGAGTCGAGCAGTACTTC
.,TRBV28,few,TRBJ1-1,CASSSTERLIMNTEAFF,TGTGCCAGCAGCTCGACGGAAAGGCTCATAATGAACACTGAAGCTTTCTTT
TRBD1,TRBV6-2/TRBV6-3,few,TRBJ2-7,CAIRGQEQYEQYF,TGTGCCATCAGGGGACAGGAGCAATACGAGCAGTACTTC
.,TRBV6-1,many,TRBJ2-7,CASSQMTGGGREQYF,TGTGCCAGCAGTCAAATGACAGGTGGGGGTCGAGAGCAGTACTTC
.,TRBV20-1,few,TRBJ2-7,CSARVGRDSSLHF,TGCAGTGCTAGAGTCGGGCGGGACAGTTCCCTTCACTTC
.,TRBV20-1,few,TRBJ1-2,CSARAVGVYGYTF,TGCAGTGCTAGGGCAGTAGGGGTTTATGGCTACACCTTC